These 15 T cell receptor beta chains were all obtained from the same sample, sequenced in a study of beta chain features in type 1 diabetes (dated by TCRdb to the late 2010s). The study at large found these results: Type 1 diabetes patients showed a moderate but significant shortening of TCRB CDR3 length in all four CD4+ subsets.

No antigens are known for them. The library was produced with the immunoSEQ multiplex PCR assay. The entire amount of isolated RNA was reverse transcribed using the High Capacity cDNA Reverse Transcription Kit, so the sequenced TCRB transcripts were expressed ones. Entries here come from immuneACCESS through TCRdb and include only in-frame sequences with V and J called. Some clones fail to appear in such tables; in the studies checked, an unresolved V gene covers under half of the shortfall, and the cause of the remainder is unknown. This sample lists under 850,000 clones; around an eighth were detected once. Approximately 0.022% of the sample comes from the top ten. The sequenced material came from naive CD4+ T cells from blood. Reading the label with the study, this specimen's cell subset or site is: true naive CD4+ T cells. The origin of the receptors is a young man with type 1 diabetes.

This clone was detected a few times. The chain couples TRBV15 to TRBJ2-1; perhaps TRBD1 as D (5 bases). The germline V gene encodes CDR1 LNHNV and CDR2 YYDKDF (reference sequence). The CDR3 spans 14 residues. V lost 4 bases to trimming and J lost 8 bases, with 15 bases between them. CDR3 loop: CATSMSPTEDEQFF. CDR3 coding DNA: TGTGCCACCAGCATGAGCCCGACAGAGGATGAGCAGTTCTTC.

The chain carries TRBV5-1 and TRBJ1-4, with no clear D. Germline V gene data show CDR1 as SGHRS and CDR2 as YFSETQ. CDR3 length: 14 residues. Trimming took 0 bases from V and 5 from J, leaving 8 bases between them. In DNA form, the CDR3 reads TGCGCCAGCAGCTTGGACAGCCACAATGAAAAACTGTTTTTT. Its translation is CASSLDSHNEKLFF.

The V and J genes are TRBV9 and TRBJ2-1; 9 bases match TRBD2. The CDR3 extends over 15 amino acids. V lost 0 bases to trimming and J lost 7 bases; unmatched junction nucleotides: 5. The germline CDR1 and CDR2 sequences are SGDLS and YYNGEE. The CDR3 spells CASSVDAGGPNEQFF. As DNA, the CDR3 is TGTGCCAGCAGCGTAGACGCGGGGGGGCCGAATGAGCAGTTCTTC.

About this clone: This specimen includes other DNA sequences encoding the same CDR3. The chain joins TRBV10-3 to TRBJ1-1; 7 nucleotides align to TRBD1. V shed 6 bases, J shed 1 base, and the junction held 2 bases outside the gene matches. The CDR3 loop spans 13 amino acids. Per the germline V gene, CDR1 is ENHRY and CDR2 is SYGVKD. The CDR3 DNA follows: TGTGCCATCAGAGGGACAGAGAACACTGAAGCTTTCTTT. As protein: CAIRGTENTEAFF.

J is TRBJ2-5 and V is TRBV7-2; 9 bases are shared with TRBD1. V was pared by 8 bases and J by 5 bases, with 9 bases of the junction left unmatched. Germline CDR1 SGHTA, CDR2 FQGNSA. The CDR3 sequence is 14 residues long. The CDR3 region is CASGAGQGEETQYF. In DNA, the CDR3 is TGTGCCAGCGGGGCGGGACAGGGTGAGGAGACCCAGTACTTC.

This chain uses TRBV2 with TRBJ2-6; unclear D gene. The germline V and J ends were trimmed by 2 bases and 0 bases, with 8 bases remaining between them. The CDR3 is 16 amino acids. Germline CDR1 reads SNHLY; CDR2 reads FYNNEI. CDR3 loop: CASSELGLSGANVLTF. CDR3 nucleotides: TGTGCCAGCAGTGAACTTGGCCTCTCTGGGGCCAACGTCCTGACTTTC.

The chain links TRBV10-1 to TRBJ1-4; no reliable D call. This CDR3 is 12 amino acids long. With 10 bases removed from V and 3 bases from J, the gap between germline ends came to 9 bases. Germline loops: CDR1 WNHNN, CDR2 SYGVQD (reference sequence). CDR3: CATGAPNEKLFF. The CDR3 DNA sequence: TGCGCCACCGGAGCGCCTAATGAAAAACTGTTTTTT.

The CDR3 sequence is CASSPIKGQLNYGYTF. The CDR3 nucleotides read TGTGCCAGCAGCCCTATCAAGGGACAGCTGAACTATGGCTACACCTTC. This chain uses TRBV11-2 with TRBJ1-2, with 7 bases aligning to TRBD1. This CDR3 has 16 amino acids. Per the germline V gene, CDR1 is SGHAT and CDR2 is FQNNGV. V lost 5 bases, J lost 2 bases, and 11 bases stayed unmatched. The complete variable domain, with remaining parts taken from reference TRBV11-2 and TRBJ1-2, reads EAGVAQSPRYKIIEKRQSVAFWCNPISGHATLYWYQQILGQGPKLLIQFQNNGVVDDSQLPKDRFSAERLKGVDSTLKIQPAKLEDSAVYLCASSPIKGQLNYGYTFGSGTRLTVV.

This clone was seen only a few times. The rearrangement joins TRBV6-5 to TRBJ2-7, with a weak D call TRBD1 (5 bases). The CDR3 loop spans 13 amino acids. V lost 7 bases and J 7 bases, leaving 17 bases between the germline ends. In germline, CDR1 is MNHEY, CDR2 SVGAGI. For the CDR3, the DNA is TGTGCCAGCACCCCGGCAGGGCATAGGGAGCAGTACTTC. Amino acid sequence: CASTPAGHREQYF.

The chain uses TRBV6-5 and TRBJ2-7; D not certain. The CDR3 extends over 11 amino acids. V was cut by 6 bases and J by 11 bases, with 14 bases left in between. Looked up from germline, CDR1 is MNHEY and CDR2 is SVGAGI. Here the CDR3 DNA reads TGTGCCAGCAGCCTCGGGTCAACAAAGTACTTC. Translation gives CASSLGSTKYF.

This clone has more than one count but fewer than ten. The V gene is TRBV7-9, the J gene TRBJ2-3; maybe TRBD1 (6 bases). Germline V gives CDR1 SEHNR, CDR2 FQNEAQ (reference sequence). The CDR3 runs 16 residues. V lost 8 bases, J lost 1 base, and 19 bases lay in between. DNA for the CDR3: TGTGCCAGCCCTAAGGTGGGGGCTGGGGGCACAGATACGCAGTATTTT. Translation gives CASPKVGAGGTDTQYF.

This clone was detected a few times. This sequence joins TRBV5-1 and TRBJ2-7, with TRBD1 identical over 8 bases. CDR1 SGHRS and CDR2 YFSETQ come from the germline V gene. This CDR3 is built from 14 residues. Trimming removed 3 bases from V and 3 bases from J; junction bases left unmatched: 5. CDR3 in DNA: TGCGCCAGCAGCTGGGGACAGGAACTCTACGAGCAGTACTTC. Protein sequence: CASSWGQELYEQYF. Combining the CDR3 with reference TRBV5-1 and TRBJ2-7 gives the whole variable domain KAGVTQTPRYLIKTRGQQVTLSCSPISGHRSVSWYQQTPGQGLQFLFEYFSETQRNKGNFPGRFSGRQFSNSRSEMNVSTLELGDSALYLCASSWGQELYEQYFGPGTRLTVT.

V and J are TRBV5-6 and TRBJ1-6; D is possibly TRBD1 (6 bases). The germline CDR1 and CDR2 sequences are SGHDT and YYEEEE. This CDR3 is built from 15 residues. V gave up 4 bases and J gave up 9 bases, with 17 bases separating them. The CDR3 DNA sequence: TGTGCCAGCAGCCAAGACACAGGGAGGAGTTCACCCCTCCACTTT. It codes for CASSQDTGRSSPLHF.

The chain uses TRBV2 and TRBJ1-1; the D is unclear. Germline CDR1 and CDR2: SNHLY and FYNNEI. The CDR3 has 11 residues. Trimming took off 7 bases at V and 1 base at J, with 4 bases between the two ends. This chain's CDR3 is CASNQNTEAFF. The CDR3 DNA reads TGTGCCAGCAATCAGAACACTGAAGCTTTCTTT.

This CDR3 is CSVDSSGGAFF. CDR3 bases: TGCAGTGTTGACAGCTCCGGCGGGGCTTTCTTT. V and J are TRBV20-1 and TRBJ1-1; D is perhaps TRBD1 (5 bases). V was cut by 7 bases and J by 11 bases, with 17 bases left in between. Germline V gives CDR1 DFQATT, CDR2 SNEGSKA (reference sequence). The CDR3 extends over 11 amino acids.